These 9 T cell receptor beta chains came from one sample sequenced in a study of shared clonotypes between healthy human individuals. Produced via immunoSEQ multiplex PCR; TCRdb's table is partial and in-frame only. Among 2 million to 2.5 million clones listed, 90% to 96% were seen once. Sequencing was carried out using naive CD4+ T cells sorted from blood. As to subset: CD45RA+ positively selected. The origin of the receptors is a man between 18 and 35 years old in good health.

This clone is a singleton in its sample. Other DNA sequences from this sample encode an identical CDR3 as well. CDR3 coding DNA: TGTGCCAGCAGCTTAGCAACTAGCACAGATACGCAGTATTTT. As protein: CASSLATSTDTQYF. The gene calls are TRBV5-4 and TRBJ2-3; D unresolved. The CDR3 spans 14 residues. V gave up 2 bases and J gave up 0 bases, with 7 bases separating them. The germline gives CDR1 SGHNT, CDR2 YYREEE (reference sequence).

On this clone itself: Other DNA sequences in the same sample also yield this CDR3. This rearrangement joins TRBV19 to TRBJ1-3, with D possibly being TRBD1 (5 bases). Germline V gene sequence: CDR1 LNHDA, CDR2 SQIVND (reference sequence). The CDR3 is 13 residues long. The ends were cut back, 4 bases at V and 4 bases at J, with 8 bases in the middle. The CDR3 loop reads CASSTGPGNTIYF. The CDR3 DNA is TGTGCCAGTAGTACAGGGCCCGGAAACACCATATATTTT.

Regarding this clone: Germline is not matched at one junction end, which may reflect a read error. The chain is built from TRBV19 and TRBJ2-7, with 14 bases fitting TRBD2. Germline V lookup: CDR1 LNHDA, CDR2 SQIVND (reference sequence). This CDR3 is built from 16 residues. CDR3 sequence (DNA): TGTGCCAGGCCAAACCGACTGGGACTAGCGGGAGCAGGGCTCGTCTTC. It encodes CARPNRLGLAGAGLVF.

Details on this clone: The identical CDR3 is also encoded by other nucleotide sequences in the sample. This chain joins TRBV5-1 and TRBJ2-5; 12 bases fit TRBD1. V shed 4 bases and J 5 bases; nucleotides not matched to a gene: 9. This CDR3 spans 16 amino acids. Germline V lookup: CDR1 SGHRS, CDR2 YFSETQ. The CDR3 sequence is CASSPPGQGAQETQYF. The CDR3 bases are TGCGCCAGCAGCCCTCCGGGACAGGGGGCGCAGGAGACCCAGTACTTC.

As to this clone: This specimen includes other DNA sequences encoding the same CDR3. The rearrangement uses TRBV7-9 and TRBJ2-7, with 8 bases aligning to TRBD1. This CDR3 has 14 amino acids. Per germline, CDR1 SEHNR and CDR2 FQNEAQ (reference sequence). The ends lost 5 bases at V and 3 bases at J; junction bases unmatched: 6. In nucleotides, the CDR3 is TGTGCCAGCAGCCCCGGACAGGGTTTCTACGAGCAGTACTTC. Its translation: CASSPGQGFYEQYF. The variable domain in full, with the rest retrieved from reference TRBV7-9 and TRBJ2-7, is DTGVSQNPRHKITKRGQNVTFRCDPISEHNRLYWYRQTLGQGPEFLTYFQNEAQLEKSRLLSDRFSAERPKGSFSTLEIQRTEQGDSAMYLCASSPGQGFYEQYFGPGTRLTVT.

To note about this clone: Other DNA sequences within the sample encode an identical CDR3. The rearrangement joins TRBV7-2 to TRBJ2-3, with 8 bases that match TRBD1. The CDR3 covers 15 residues. Unmatched junction bases numbered 2, after V lost 3 bases and J lost 0 bases. Germline V gene lookup returns CDR1 SGHTA and CDR2 FQGNSA. CDR3 in amino acids: CASSLTGASTDTQYF. For the CDR3, the DNA is TGTGCCAGCAGCTTGACAGGGGCTAGCACAGATACGCAGTATTTT.

This clone turned up a few times. Other DNA sequences in this sample translate to the same CDR3. J is TRBJ1-2 and V is TRBV6-5; D not resolved. V dropped 2 bases and J dropped 2 bases, with 6 bases sitting between them. The germline V gene encodes CDR1 MNHEY and CDR2 SVGAGI. The CDR3 runs 13 residues. This chain's CDR3 is CASSYRENYGYTF. The CDR3 DNA sequence: TGTGCCAGCAGTTACAGGGAGAACTATGGCTACACCTTC.

The rearrangement uses TRBV27 and TRBJ1-5; TRBD1 agrees at 7 bases. The CDR3 spans 15 residues. The germline V gene has CDR1 MNHEY and CDR2 SMNVEV (reference sequence). The V and J ends lost 6 bases and 4 bases, in that order; junction bases with no gene match: 9. CDR3 DNA sequence: TGTGCCAGCAGGGCGGACAGGATCACTAATCAGCCCCAGCATTTT. Amino acids: CASRADRITNQPQHF.

Here the CDR3 DNA reads TGTGCCAGCAGAGACCCCCGGGGAGCGGGAGGCTCCTACAATGAGCAGTTCTTC. This translates into CASRDPRGAGGSYNEQFF. This chain uses TRBV11-2 with TRBJ2-1, with 9 positions matching TRBD2. Germline V gene lookup returns CDR1 SGHAT and CDR2 FQNNGV. Trimming at V came to 6 bases and at J to 0 bases, leaving 12 bases not matched to a gene. The CDR3 is 18 residues long. Complete variable domain (other parts from reference TRBV11-2 and TRBJ2-1): EAGVAQSPRYKIIEKRQSVAFWCNPISGHATLYWYQQILGQGPKLLIQFQNNGVVDDSQLPKDRFSAERLKGVDSTLKIQPAKLEDSAVYLCASRDPRGAGGSYNEQFFGPGTRLTVL.